Included here is one T cell receptor beta chain sequence, with context. This clone was counted a single time. Its target antigen remains unknown. One base away there is no much larger clone; base qualities are not given. These data belong to a study of lymphopenia after photon versus proton radiotherapy (dated by TCRdb to between 2018 and 2020). At the level of the whole study: In patients with gastrointestinal tumors who developed high-grade lymphopenia, the study compared the immunological effects of photon radiation therapy with those of proton radiation therapy. The approximately 20 patients in the cohort had gastrointestinal tumors, were treated with either photon or proton therapy, and subsequently developed lymphopenia. The study was designed to characterize how the impact on the immune system differs between the two radiation modalities.

The junction carries 11 bases between V and J, which are trimmed by 4 bases and 7 bases respectively. Looking up the germline V gene yields CDR1 SGHRS and CDR2 YFSETQ. The CDR3 contains 12 residues, cysteine and phenylalanine counted. Only the CDR3 DNA stays, 36 bases, in frame from base 1. The library was obtained by the immunoSEQ multiplex PCR assay. Alongside multiparametric flow cytometry, deep sequencing of rearranged TCR beta loci was used to profile the T cell repertoires. Entries here come from immuneACCESS through TCRdb and include only in-frame sequences with V and J called. Some clones fail to appear in such tables; in the studies checked, an unresolved V gene covers under half of the shortfall, and the cause of the remainder is unknown. The sample records tens of thousands of clones, over 70% of which are singletons. The ten largest clones take up under 1.5% of the sample. Findings and caveats that apply to the study as a whole: Among patients across the cohort who died, overall survival time showed an inverse correlation with a larger post-nadir drop in TCR diversity. The survival association was examined only in patients who died, and the authors described better survival with proton therapy as a possibility, not as a demonstrated result. After the lymphocyte count nadir, repertoires from photon-treated patients showed oligoclonal expansion, particularly of CD8+ Temra cells, and this expansion drove the decline in diversity. Proton-treated patients stayed relatively stable during treatment, while photon-treated patients lost naive T cells and TCR diversity and gained effector/memory populations.

The chain couples TRBV5-1 to TRBJ1-1, and perhaps TRBD1 as D gene, on 5 matching bases. This TCR was recovered from a man aged 60 to 69 with pancreatic cancer. This specimen consisted of peripheral blood, obtained from a patient treated with proton-based radiotherapy. The DNA is TGCGCCAGCAGCCGGGACGGAGATGAAGCTTTCTTT. This codes for CASSRDGDEAFF.